This TCR beta chain was captured by sequencing in a study of blood T cells in healthy people across ages. This clonotype appeared many times. Trimming took 3 bases from V and 5 from J, leaving 5 bases between them. The CDR3 totals 11 residues. With a J-beta primer mix and a sample-barcoded 5' primer, a second PCR ran about 7 to 12 cycles. TCRdb re-called the 5' RACE reads through MiXCR, storing one row per CDR3 protein. The data hold hundreds of thousands of distinct CDR3 sequences, with roughly 60% observed a single time. The receptor comes from a man in his thirties or forties in good health. The chain has TRBV12-3 or TRBV12-4 and TRBJ2-7, with no clear D. Material for sequencing was blood. CDR3 sequence reads: CASSFRDEQYF. For the CDR3, the DNA is TGTGCCAGCAGTTTTAGGGACGAGCAGTACTTC.